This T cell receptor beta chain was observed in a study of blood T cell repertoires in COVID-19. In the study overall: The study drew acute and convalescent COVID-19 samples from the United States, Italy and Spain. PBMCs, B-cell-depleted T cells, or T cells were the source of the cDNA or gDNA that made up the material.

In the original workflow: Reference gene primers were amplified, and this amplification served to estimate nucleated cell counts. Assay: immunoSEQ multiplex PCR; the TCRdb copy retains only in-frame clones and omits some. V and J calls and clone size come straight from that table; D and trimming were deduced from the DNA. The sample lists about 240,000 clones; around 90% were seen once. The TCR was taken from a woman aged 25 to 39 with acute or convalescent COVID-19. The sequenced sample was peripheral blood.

The CDR3 region is CASSLEGRVNQPQHF. The CDR3 DNA follows: TGTGCCAGCAGTCTGGAGGGAAGAGTGAATCAGCCCCAGCATTTT. The rearrangement links TRBV6-5 to TRBJ1-5; D gene unclear. The CDR3 has 15 residues. Germline CDR1 reads MNHEY; CDR2 reads SVGAGI. Trimming took 5 bases from V and 4 from J, leaving 15 bases between them.